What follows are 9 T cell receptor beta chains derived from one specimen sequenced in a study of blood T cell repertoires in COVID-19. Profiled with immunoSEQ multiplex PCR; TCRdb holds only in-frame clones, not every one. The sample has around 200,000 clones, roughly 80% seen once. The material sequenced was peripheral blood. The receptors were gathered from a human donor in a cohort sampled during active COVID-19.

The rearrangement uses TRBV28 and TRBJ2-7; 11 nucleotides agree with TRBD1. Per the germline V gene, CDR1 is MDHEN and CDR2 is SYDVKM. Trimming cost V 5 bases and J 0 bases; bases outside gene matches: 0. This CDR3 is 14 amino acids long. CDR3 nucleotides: TGTGCCAGCAGTGGGACAGGGGGCTCCTACGAGCAGTACTTC. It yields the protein CASSGTGGSYEQYF.

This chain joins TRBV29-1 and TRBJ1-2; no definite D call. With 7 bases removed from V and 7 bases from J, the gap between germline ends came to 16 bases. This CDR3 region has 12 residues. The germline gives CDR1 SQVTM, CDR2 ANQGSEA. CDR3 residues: CSAGRGGFGYTF. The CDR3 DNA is TGCAGCGCCGGGCGGGGAGGGTTTGGCTACACCTTC.

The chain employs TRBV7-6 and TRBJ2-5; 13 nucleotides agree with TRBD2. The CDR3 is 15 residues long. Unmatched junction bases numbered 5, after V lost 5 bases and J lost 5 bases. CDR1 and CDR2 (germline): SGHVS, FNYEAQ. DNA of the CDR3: TGTGCCAGCAGCCTCCCGACTAGCGGGAGGGAGACCCAGTACTTC. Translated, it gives CASSLPTSGRETQYF. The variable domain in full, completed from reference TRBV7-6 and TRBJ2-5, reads GAGVSQSPRYKVTKRGQDVALRCDPISGHVSLYWYRQALGQGPEFLTYFNYEAQQDKSGLPNDRFSAERPEGSISTLTIQRTEQRDSAMYRCASSLPTSGRETQYFGPGTRLLVL.

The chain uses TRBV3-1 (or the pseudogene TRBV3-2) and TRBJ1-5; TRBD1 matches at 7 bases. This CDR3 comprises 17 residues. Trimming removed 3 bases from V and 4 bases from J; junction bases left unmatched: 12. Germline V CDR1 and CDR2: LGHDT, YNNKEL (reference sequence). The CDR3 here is CASSQSDPGQRNQPQHF. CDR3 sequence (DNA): TGTGCCAGCAGCCAGTCCGATCCGGGACAGCGAAATCAGCCCCAGCATTTT.

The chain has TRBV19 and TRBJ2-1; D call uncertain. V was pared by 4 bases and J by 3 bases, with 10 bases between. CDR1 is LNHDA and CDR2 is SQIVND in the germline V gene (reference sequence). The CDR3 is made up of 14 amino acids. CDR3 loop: CASSSHPVYNEQFF. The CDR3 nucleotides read TGTGCCAGTAGTAGTCACCCAGTCTACAATGAGCAGTTCTTC.

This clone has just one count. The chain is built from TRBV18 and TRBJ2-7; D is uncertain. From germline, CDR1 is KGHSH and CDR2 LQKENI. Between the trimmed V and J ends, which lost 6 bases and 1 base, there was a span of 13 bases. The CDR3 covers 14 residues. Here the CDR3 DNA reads TGTGCCAGCTCCCTGAACGAGGTATCCTACGAGCAGTACTTC. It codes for CASSLNEVSYEQYF.

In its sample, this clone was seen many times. The chain's CDR3 is CATQQGVWTEAFF. CDR3 DNA: TGTGCCACCCAACAGGGGGTATGGACTGAAGCTTTCTTT. The chain has TRBV19 and TRBJ1-1; 8 nucleotides match TRBD1. The V gene's germline CDR1 is LNHDA and CDR2 SQIVND (reference sequence). The junction had 9 bases not matched to a gene; V was cut back by 10 bases and J by 5 bases. The CDR3 spans 13 residues. The whole variable domain, remainder taken from reference TRBV19 and TRBJ1-1, is DGGITQSPKYLFRKEGQNVTLSCEQNLNHDAMYWYRQDPGQGLRLIYYSQIVNDFQKGDIAEGYSVSREKKESFPLTVTSAQKNPTAFYLCATQQGVWTEAFFGQGTRLTVV.

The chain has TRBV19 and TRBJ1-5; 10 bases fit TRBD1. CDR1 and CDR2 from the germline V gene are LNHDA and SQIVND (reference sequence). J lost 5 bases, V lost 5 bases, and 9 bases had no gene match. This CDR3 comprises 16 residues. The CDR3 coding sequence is TGTGCCAGTAGTCCCCCCAGGGACAGGGGCTATCAGCCCCAGCATTTT. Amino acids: CASSPPRDRGYQPQHF.

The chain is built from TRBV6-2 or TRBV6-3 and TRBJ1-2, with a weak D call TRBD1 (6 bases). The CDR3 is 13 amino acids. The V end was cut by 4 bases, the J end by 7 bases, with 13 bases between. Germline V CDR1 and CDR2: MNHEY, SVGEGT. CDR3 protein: CASSSLGRGGYTF. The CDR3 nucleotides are TGTGCCAGCAGTTCCCTTGGCAGGGGTGGCTACACCTTC.